The 23 T cell receptor beta chains in this list originate from one sample, sequenced in a study of T-cell reconstitution after alpha-beta-depleted transplantation in children. Unique molecular identifiers were used to barcode this TCRbeta library. One entry per CDR3 protein results from TCRdb running MiXCR on the PCR reads. The data contain around 380,000 distinct CDR3 sequences, approximately 10% of them seen just once; the ten biggest clones take up roughly 5.1%. This specimen consisted of PBMCs from the stem cell graft donor, obtained from the stem cell graft. These receptors all come from a human donor who donated a stem cell graft to a child with acute myeloid leukemia.

A few counts support this clonotype. The chain uses TRBV5-6 and TRBJ2-5; D possibly corresponds to TRBD1 (6 bases). Germline CDR1 is SGHDT and CDR2 is YYEEEE. The V gene lost 3 bases and the J gene lost 3 bases, with 9 bases spanning the gap. The CDR3 is 13 amino acids. The CDR3 loop reads CASSSRGEETQYF. CDR3 in DNA: TGTGCCAGCAGCTCCAGGGGTGAAGAGACCCAGTACTTC.

This clonotype was seen only a few times. The CDR3 loop reads CASSLMSDYYEQYV. The CDR3 DNA is TGTGCCAGCAGCTTGATGAGCGACTACTACGAGCAGTACGTC. This chain connects TRBV5-6 to TRBJ2-7; D may be TRBD2 (5 bases). The CDR3 runs 14 residues. From germline, CDR1 is SGHDT and CDR2 YYEEEE. V lost 1 base, J lost 3 bases, and 11 bases lay in between.

This clonotype appeared a few times. This chain connects TRBV6-5 to TRBJ1-2, with D maybe TRBD1 (5 bases). CDR1 is MNHEY and CDR2 is SVGAGI in the germline V gene. V gave up 0 bases and J gave up 12 bases, with 11 bases separating them. The CDR3 has 12 amino acids. As DNA, the CDR3 is TGTGCCAGCAGTTACTCAGGGGAGATCCACACCTTC. Translating gives CASSYSGEIHTF.

This clonotype showed up many times. The CDR3 DNA reads as TGTGCCATCAGTGAACTCGGGCGGACCCAAGAGACCCAGTACTTC. Protein sequence: CAISELGRTQETQYF. V usage is TRBV10-3 and J usage is TRBJ2-5; D gene unclear. The CDR3 covers 15 residues. Germline CDR1 and CDR2: ENHRY and SYGVKD. V was trimmed by 3 bases and J by 1 base, leaving 12 bases between them.

The V and J genes are TRBV12-3 or TRBV12-4 and TRBJ2-5, with D unresolved. The CDR3 covers 14 residues. The V gene lost 5 bases and the J gene lost 5 bases, with 15 bases spanning the gap. The CDR3 protein is CASSQKDRAETQYF. The CDR3, as DNA: TGTGCCAGCAGTCAAAAAGACCGGGCGGAGACCCAGTACTTC.

This clonotype was seen repeatedly, ten times or more. The V call is TRBV12-3 or TRBV12-4, the J call TRBJ1-6; 8 bases match TRBD1. This CDR3 is 14 amino acids long. After removal of 5 bases from V and 7 bases from J, the junction contained 4 bases not matched to a gene. The CDR3 protein is CASSRQGWNSPLHF. CDR3 DNA sequence: TGTGCCAGCAGTCGACAGGGGTGGAATTCACCCCTCCACTTT.

This chain uses TRBV5-6 with TRBJ2-1, with 10 bases aligning to TRBD1. With 4 bases clipped from V and 7 bases from J, the junction kept 14 bases outside the gene matches. The CDR3 extends over 17 amino acids. Germline V gene data show CDR1 as SGHDT and CDR2 as YYEEEE. CDR3 coding DNA: TGTGCCAGCAGCGAAGTCATCCGGGACAGGGGTAGGAATGAGCAGTTCTTC. This sequence encodes CASSEVIRDRGRNEQFF.

This clonotype came up a few times. This chain connects TRBV20-1 to TRBJ2-5; D is perhaps TRBD1 or TRBD2 (5 bases each). Germline CDR1 is DFQATT and CDR2 is SNEGSKA (reference sequence). The CDR3 runs 14 residues. The V and J ends lost 1 base and 4 bases respectively, with 13 bases between them. In DNA, the CDR3 is TGCAGTGCTAGAGGAGGGGCTTCCCCAGAGACCCAGTACTTC. Translation: CSARGGASPETQYF.

This clonotype was seen only a few times. The genes are TRBV5-1 and TRBJ1-4, with D possibly TRBD1 on 6 matching bases. V gave up 0 bases and J gave up 5 bases, with 11 bases separating them. The V gene's germline CDR1 is SGHRS and CDR2 YFSETQ. This CDR3 contains 15 residues. This CDR3 reads CASSLGNRENEKLFF. The CDR3, as DNA: TGCGCCAGCAGCTTGGGGAACAGGGAGAATGAAAAACTGTTTTTT.

The chain combines TRBV3-1 with TRBJ2-5; TRBD2 aligns across 8 bases. The CDR3 sequence is 14 residues long. Trimming removed 4 bases from V and 5 bases from J; junction bases left unmatched: 6. In germline, CDR1 is LGHDT, CDR2 YNNKEL (reference sequence). CDR3 coding DNA: TGTGCCAGCAGCCCTCGGACTAGCTTGGAGACCCAGTACTTC. This gives the protein CASSPRTSLETQYF.

This rearrangement joins TRBV30 to TRBJ1-2; D unclear. V was clipped by 5 bases and J by 6 bases, with 7 bases between them. The CDR3 runs to 10 residues. Per germline, CDR1 GTSNPN and CDR2 SVGIG (reference sequence). The CDR3 sequence: CAWGMNGYTF. CDR3 nucleotide sequence: TGTGCCTGGGGGATGAATGGCTACACCTTC.

This clonotype appeared a few times. The chain carries TRBV29-1 and TRBJ2-1; 7 bases fit TRBD2. Germline CDR1 is SQVTM and CDR2 is ANQGSEA. CDR3 size: 16 residues. V lost 2 bases to trimming and J lost 0 bases; unmatched junction nucleotides: 7. CDR3 sequence: CSVETTSQSSYNEQFF. CDR3 DNA sequence: TGCAGCGTTGAAACGACTAGCCAGAGCTCCTACAATGAGCAGTTCTTC.

This clonotype was recorded a few times. The gene calls are TRBV27 and TRBJ2-1; D perhaps matches TRBD2 (6 bases). V lost 3 bases to trimming and J lost 7 bases, with 13 bases between them. Germline-derived CDR1 and CDR2 are MNHEY and SMNVEV (reference sequence). The CDR3 totals 14 residues. CDR3 amino acids: CASSFGGSENEQFF. The CDR3 DNA reads as TGTGCCAGCAGTTTTGGAGGGAGTGAGAATGAGCAGTTCTTC.

This clonotype was recorded at least ten times. V and J are TRBV5-1 and TRBJ2-3, with D possibly TRBD2 on 5 matching bases. The germline V gene has CDR1 SGHRS and CDR2 YFSETQ. The CDR3 covers 15 residues. Trimming removed 3 bases at V and 9 bases at J, with 20 bases between. The CDR3 loop is CASSSSGAPTLTQYF. CDR3 coding DNA: TGCGCCAGCAGCTCGAGCGGAGCCCCGACCCTCACGCAGTATTTT. The complete variable domain, with remaining parts taken from reference TRBV5-1 and TRBJ2-3, reads KAGVTQTPRYLIKTRGQQVTLSCSPISGHRSVSWYQQTPGQGLQFLFEYFSETQRNKGNFPGRFSGRQFSNSRSEMNVSTLELGDSALYLCASSSSGAPTLTQYFGPGTRLTVL.

This clonotype was seen many times. The chain recombines TRBV13 with TRBJ1-5; possible D gene TRBD1, 5 bases. Germline V gives CDR1 PRHDT, CDR2 FYEKMQ (reference sequence). The CDR3 sequence is 16 residues long. Between the trimmed V and J ends, which lost 6 bases and 4 bases, there was a span of 19 bases. The CDR3 DNA reads as TGTGCCAGCAGTCGGACCGGGGGAAGGAGGAATCAGCCCCAGCATTTT. Protein sequence: CASSRTGGRRNQPQHF.

CDR3 region: CASRGQGRAYEQFF. As DNA, the CDR3 is TGTGCCAGCAGGGGACAGGGAAGGGCCTATGAGCAGTTCTTC. This chain joins TRBV12-3 or TRBV12-4 and TRBJ2-1; 9 bases map to TRBD1. This CDR3 is 14 amino acids long. Trimming cost V 6 bases and J 8 bases; bases outside gene matches: 8.

This chain joins TRBV12-3 or TRBV12-4 and TRBJ2-4, with D possibly being TRBD2 (5 bases). This CDR3 has 15 residues. V was clipped by 7 bases and J by 0 bases, with 13 bases between them. The CDR3 protein is CASTTVGIAKNIQYF. DNA of the CDR3: TGTGCCAGCACCACTGTCGGGATAGCCAAAAACATTCAGTACTTC.

The chain couples TRBV20-1 to TRBJ1-1; the D is unclear. The CDR3 is made up of 13 amino acids. Looked up from germline, CDR1 is DFQATT and CDR2 is SNEGSKA (reference sequence). V lost 3 bases and J 2 bases, leaving 10 bases between the germline ends. The CDR3 region has the DNA TGCAGTGCTAGCCGAGACCAAAACACTGAAGCTTTCTTT. It specifies CSASRDQNTEAFF.

This clonotype was counted a few times. V and J are TRBV7-6 and TRBJ1-6; 7 bases map to TRBD1. From germline, CDR1 is SGHVS and CDR2 FNYEAQ. J lost 0 bases, V lost 5 bases, and 7 bases had no gene match. The CDR3 has 17 residues. CDR3 coding DNA: TGTGCCAGCAGCCCCGACAGGGTTCGCTCCTATAATTCACCCCTCCACTTT. Translation gives CASSPDRVRSYNSPLHF.

This clonotype was observed a handful of times. The chain links TRBV7-9 to TRBJ2-3; a weak D match, TRBD2 (5 bases). The germline V gene encodes CDR1 SEHNR and CDR2 FQNEAQ (reference sequence). This CDR3 comprises 16 residues. The V and J ends lost 3 bases and 2 bases respectively, with 15 bases between them. The CDR3 DNA follows: TGTGCCAGCAGCTTCGGCGTTCTAGCCGCCACAGATACGCAGTATTTT. Translating it yields CASSFGVLAATDTQYF.

In regard to this clonotype: A much larger clone sits a single nucleotide away, making a read error possible. The chain has TRBV18 and TRBJ2-5, with D possibly matching TRBD1 (5 bases). Per the germline V gene, CDR1 is KGHSH and CDR2 is LQKENI. This CDR3 is 13 amino acids long. CDR3 DNA sequence: TGTGCCGGCTCACCAAGGGGAAAAGAGACCCAGTACTTC. Its translation is CAGSPRGKETQYF.

This clonotype was seen repeatedly, ten times or more. This chain links TRBV5-1 with TRBJ2-5; D ambiguous. The CDR3 has 14 amino acids. Germline assignment: CDR1 SGHRS and CDR2 YFSETQ. Trimming removed 7 bases from V and 2 bases from J, with 15 bases in between. The CDR3 sequence is CASLSGRMQETQYF. The CDR3 nucleotides are TGCGCCAGCCTCTCGGGCCGGATGCAAGAGACCCAGTACTTC.

This clonotype has at least ten counts. This sequence joins TRBV6-1 and TRBJ1-5; D not resolved. V lost 2 bases, J lost 0 bases, and 5 bases lay in between. The CDR3 contains 14 residues. CDR1 and CDR2 from the germline V gene are MNHNS and SASEGT. CDR3 DNA sequence: TGTGCCAGCAGTGAAAGCGATAGCAATCAGCCCCAGCATTTT. Residues: CASSESDSNQPQHF.